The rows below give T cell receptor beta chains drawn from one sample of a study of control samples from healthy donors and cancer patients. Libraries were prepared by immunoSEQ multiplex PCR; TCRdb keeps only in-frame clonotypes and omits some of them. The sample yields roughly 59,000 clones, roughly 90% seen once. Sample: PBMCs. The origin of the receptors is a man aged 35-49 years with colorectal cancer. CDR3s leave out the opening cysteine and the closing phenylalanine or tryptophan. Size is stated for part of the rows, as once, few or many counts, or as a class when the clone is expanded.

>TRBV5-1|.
SSSSLTGGLGANTEAF
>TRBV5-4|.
ASSPQGAVSGANVLT
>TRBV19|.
ASSPRASETQY
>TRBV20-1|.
SALENYGYT
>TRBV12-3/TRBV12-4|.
ASRTTGTDTQY
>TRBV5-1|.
ASSPAPGSPQPQH
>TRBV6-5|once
ASGGGNYNEQF
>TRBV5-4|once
ASSAYPGAHLDTDTQY
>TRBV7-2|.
ASSFGLFTGELF
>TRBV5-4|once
ASSLCPPHSGRVYEQY
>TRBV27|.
ASSSSGTRNSPLH
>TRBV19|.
ATNPGTGNGFGYT
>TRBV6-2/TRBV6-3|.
ASSLLKSRQGATDEQF
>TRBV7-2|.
ASSPGLSASTQY
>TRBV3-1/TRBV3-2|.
ASSQTRADPLQETQY
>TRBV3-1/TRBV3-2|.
ASSQYGLYTGELF
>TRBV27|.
ASSGTGKAENIQY
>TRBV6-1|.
ASSEVGGNQPQH
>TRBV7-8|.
ASSLADRDIGELF
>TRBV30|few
ACPSGGNYGYT
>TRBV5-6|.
ASSSRGTEAF
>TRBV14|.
ASSPRQGANTEAF
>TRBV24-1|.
ATSGLSQRGLVGYT
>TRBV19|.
ASSSLQGMNTEAF
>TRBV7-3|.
ASSSSGKNTGELF
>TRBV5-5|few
ASSRDPRQGWANTIY
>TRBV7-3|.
ASSLMAGVGTEAF
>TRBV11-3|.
ASSSGQAGEQY
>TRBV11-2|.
ASSLDAINQPQH
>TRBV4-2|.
ASSQAGQRGVYNEQF
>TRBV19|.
ASSIPPTVRSGNTIY
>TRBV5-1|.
ASSLAGGITTYNEQF
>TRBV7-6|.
ASSQMSGGASEQF
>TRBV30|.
AWTDRNTEAF
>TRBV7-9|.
ASSSYGTSPLETQY
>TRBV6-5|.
ASSYSGLGGYEQY
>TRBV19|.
ASNLGGGSYNEQF
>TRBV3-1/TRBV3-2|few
ASSQVLGFTDTQY
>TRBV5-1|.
ASSLAPDKNTEAF
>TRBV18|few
ASSSDGNSNQPQH
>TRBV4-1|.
ASSQDQSGSNQPQH
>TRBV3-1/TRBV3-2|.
ASSQDGTSGATSTDTQY
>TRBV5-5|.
ASSLAGGPNTGELF
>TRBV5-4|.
ASSPDRVGYT
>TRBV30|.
AWSPQGRQF
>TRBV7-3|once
ASSMSGGTRDEQF
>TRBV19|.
ASSPGPRAYEQY
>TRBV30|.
AWSVLEANEQF
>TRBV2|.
ASKEGSRNEKLF
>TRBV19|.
ASRKGMTYEQY
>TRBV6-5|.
ASRATTGYNEQF
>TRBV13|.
ASSRDRGGYT
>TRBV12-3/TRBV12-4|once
ASSFGTGELF
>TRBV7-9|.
ASSLVLPGNTEAF
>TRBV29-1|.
SVVIRGGYT
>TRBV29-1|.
SVVLGTEAF
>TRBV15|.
ATSTNLPGRSGNTIY